Described below is a single TCR beta chain sequence and its context. What this receptor recognizes is not known. It has no much larger one-base neighbor in the sample; base qualities were not kept. These data are taken from a study of blood T cell repertoires in COVID-19 (dated by TCRdb to the early 2020s). Some background on the complete study: Samples covering the acute and convalescent phases of COVID-19 were provided by collaborators in the United States, Italy and Spain. The repertoires were released in a freely available public database meant as a resource for research on the immune response to SARS-CoV-2. The material from the prospective study consisted of cDNA or gDNA derived from T cells, B-cell-depleted T cells, or PBMCs. The dataset comprised deeply sampled blood TCRbeta repertoires from subjects exposed to, actively infected with, or recovered from COVID-19. The samples were drawn from the first 160 participants of the ongoing ImmuneRACE study and from 1,254 subjects provided by 6 global collaborators. Nearly every sample came with metadata listing a de-identified subject ID, COVID-19 status, age in years and sex. HLA class I and class II types, where available, came from metadata supplied by the sample provider rather than from assay-based typing.

Enrolling through a virtual design, the prospective study's participants ranged in age from roughly 18 to 100 years and lived across 24 United States geographic areas. In the prospective study, participants were assigned to cohorts based on the clinical history participants reported in a screening survey and a study questionnaire. Recovered participants in ImmuneRACE Cohort 3 were defined as having two consecutive negative NP/OP PCR tests, clearance from a healthcare professional, or resolution of symptoms. In the prospective study, whole blood, serum and a nasopharyngeal or oropharyngeal swab were collected from each participant by mobile phlebotomists. Over a roughly 2-month period, participants in the prospective study had the option of providing additional blood draws and questionnaires. Blood samples from the prospective study were shipped frozen or at room temperature prior to DNA extraction.

The research as a whole found: The quantity of clinical and demographic metadata differed by source and by participant and was supplied without curation.

TCRbeta CDR3 regions were amplified from genomic DNA using the immunoSEQ Assay, a bias-controlled multiplex PCR. The source study handled its data this way. The number of nucleated cells in each sample was estimated by amplification of reference gene primers within the assay. To quantify the absolute abundance of each unique TCRbeta CDR3 rearrangement, sequence reads were collapsed and filtered. For each sample, productive Simpson clonality was calculated as the square root of Simpson's diversity index over productive rearrangements. The table comes from immuneACCESS by way of TCRdb, which keeps in-frame sequences with V and J called. Part of the clones is missing from these tables; in studies checked, under half for an unresolved V gene and the rest for unknown reasons. The V and J calls and clone size were taken over from that table, and D and trimming were inferred from the DNA. The sample has 150,000 or so clones on record, 86% of them singletons. The top ten clonotypes cover approximately 4.3% of the sample.

The sequence derives from a man aged 50-59 years who had recovered from COVID-19. Sequenced material: PBMCs or T cells enriched from blood (not recorded which).

The CDR3 here reads CASSPGGVTSGSYNEQFF. Here is the DNA: TGTGCCAGCAGTCCCGGGGGGGTTACTAGCGGATCTTACAATGAGCAGTTCTTC. The chain is encoded by TRBV28 joined to TRBJ2-1; 8 bases in the junction line up with TRBD2. After removal of 5 bases from V and 4 bases from J, the junction retains 16 bases not matched to a gene. Its CDR3 holds 18 amino acids, cysteine through phenylalanine. Kept here is only the CDR3 DNA, which spans 54 bases and is read in frame from base 1. CDR1 is given as MDHEN and CDR2 as SYDVKM, both from the germline V gene.